This T cell receptor beta chain was identified in a study of blood T cell repertoires in COVID-19. Looking at the study overall: Sources were T cells, B-cell-depleted T cells, or PBMCs; the material itself was cDNA or gDNA.

Assay: immunoSEQ multiplex PCR; the TCRdb copy retains only in-frame clones and omits some. This sample has fewer than 50,000 clones; approximately 82% occur once, and the top ten carry 35% to 45%. The CDR3 is 16 amino acids. In germline, CDR1 is MGHRA, CDR2 YSYEKL. Trimming at V came to 0 bases and at J to 3 bases, leaving 0 bases not matched to a gene. Specimen: peripheral blood. The sequence was collected from a woman older than 75 with active or convalescent COVID-19. J is TRBJ2-1 and V is TRBV4-1; 12 bases line up with TRBD2. The CDR3 region has the DNA TGCGCCAGCAGCCAAGAACTAGCGGGAGGCTACAATGAGCAGTTCTTC. It codes for CASSQELAGGYNEQFF.